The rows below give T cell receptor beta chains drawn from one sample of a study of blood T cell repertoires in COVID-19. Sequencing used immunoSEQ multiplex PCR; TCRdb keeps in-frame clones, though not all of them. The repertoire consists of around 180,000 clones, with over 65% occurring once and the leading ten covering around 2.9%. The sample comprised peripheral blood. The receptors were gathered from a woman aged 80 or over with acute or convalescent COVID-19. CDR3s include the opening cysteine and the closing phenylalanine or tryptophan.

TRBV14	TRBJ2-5	CASSHGGLAGAETQYF
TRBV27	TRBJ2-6	CASTLGASGANVLTF
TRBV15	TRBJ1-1	CATSRDQGMTEAFF
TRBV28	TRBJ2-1	CASRKPLAGGDEQFF
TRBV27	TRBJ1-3	CASSLSSLLSGNTIYF
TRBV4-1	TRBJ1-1	CASSQEGQGRGNTEAFF
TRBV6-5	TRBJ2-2	CASTQGAWGTGELFF
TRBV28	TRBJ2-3	CASSPGGAGDTQYF
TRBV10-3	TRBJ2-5	CAISTTPGLGVQETQYF
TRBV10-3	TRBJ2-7	CAIESNSYEQYF
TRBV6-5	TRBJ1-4	CASRAGDATNEKLFF
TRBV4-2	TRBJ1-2	CASRGDSPDYGYTF
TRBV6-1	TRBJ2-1	CASSESGNAYNEQFF
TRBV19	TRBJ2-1	CASSIGGSVEQFF
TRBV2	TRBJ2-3	CASTYRTGASDTQYF
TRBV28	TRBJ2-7	CASSPGGGPYEQYF
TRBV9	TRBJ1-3	CASTFSGSSGNTIYF
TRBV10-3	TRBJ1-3	CAISAPPAGNTIYF
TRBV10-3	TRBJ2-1	CAISRESGGWRFF
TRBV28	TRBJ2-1	CASRLGGYNEQFF
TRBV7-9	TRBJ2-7	CASSLAAGGRVEGEQYF
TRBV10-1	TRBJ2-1	CASSRLAGEIYNEQFF
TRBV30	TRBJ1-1	CAWSRSGWGEAFF
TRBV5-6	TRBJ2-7	CASSLTSGINEQYF
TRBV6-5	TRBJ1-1	CASSYSNGWAEAFF
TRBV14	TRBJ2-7	CASSQAVPYEQYF
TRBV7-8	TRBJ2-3	CASSLTGSTDTQYF
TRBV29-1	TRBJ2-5	CSVEDLEETQYF
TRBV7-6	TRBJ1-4	CASSSHHSEKLFF
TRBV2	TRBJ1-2	CASSVQPPVSFF
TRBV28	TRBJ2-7	CASSLGAYEQYF
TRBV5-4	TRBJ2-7	CASSLESVLSYEQYF
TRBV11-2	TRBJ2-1	CASSRTSGQIENEQFF
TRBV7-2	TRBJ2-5	CASTQYSGASGETQYF
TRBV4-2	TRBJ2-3	CASSLAAGPSLYTDTQYF
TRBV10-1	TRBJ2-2	CASSESRHYGGGELFF
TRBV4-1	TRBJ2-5	CASSQEGGSGQGFKGTETQYF
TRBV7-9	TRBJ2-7	CASSLGSLEQYF
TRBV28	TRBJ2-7	CASSFFGGVKYEQYF
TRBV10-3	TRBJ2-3	CAISDSRDRPDTQYF
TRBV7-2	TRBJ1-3	CASNQGASGNTIYF
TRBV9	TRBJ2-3	CASSVAATGADTQYF
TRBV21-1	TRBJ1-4	CASSKESWSESEGDTLVGKLFF